The 21 T cell receptor beta chains given below trace back to one sample, sequenced in a study of PD-1 blockade in classical Hodgkin lymphoma. Method: immunoSEQ multiplex PCR; TCRdb's copy keeps in-frame clones and lacks some. Of some 58,000 clones in the sample, 70% to 90% were seen once. Every one of the patients relapsed after autologous stem cell transplantation (brentuximab vedotin exposure was variable). The sample consisted of peripheral blood mononuclear cells (PBMCs), taken before the second cycle of nivolumab. These receptors all stem from a human donor with classical Hodgkin lymphoma.

The J gene is TRBJ2-7, the V gene TRBV7-9; TRBD2 matches 8 bases. V lost 5 bases to trimming and J lost 5 bases; unmatched junction nucleotides: 8. Germline V gene data show CDR1 as SEHNR and CDR2 as FQNEAQ (reference sequence). This CDR3 comprises 14 residues. The CDR3 nucleotides read TGTGCCAGCAGCCTCGGGGGGACTAGAAACGAGCAGTACTTC. Translating gives CASSLGGTRNEQYF. Filled out from reference TRBV7-9 and TRBJ2-7, the complete variable domain reads DTGVSQNPRHKITKRGQNVTFRCDPISEHNRLYWYRQTLGQGPEFLTYFQNEAQLEKSRLLSDRFSAERPKGSFSTLEIQRTEQGDSAMYLCASSLGGTRNEQYFGPGTRLTVT.

This sequence joins TRBV5-6 and TRBJ2-3; 13 bases are a match to TRBD2. CDR1 is SGHDT and CDR2 is YYEEEE in the germline V gene. V lost 4 bases to trimming and J lost 0 bases; unmatched junction nucleotides: 8. The CDR3 has 18 residues. DNA of the CDR3: TGTGCCAGCAGCAATCGACTAGCGGGGGGCCTTAGCACAGATACGCAGTATTTT. Encoded protein: CASSNRLAGGLSTDTQYF.

The chain joins TRBV5-1 to TRBJ1-2, with TRBD1 identical over 11 bases. The CDR3 spans 15 residues. With V trimmed by 5 bases and J by 2 bases, 5 bases remained unmatched. Germline CDR1 reads SGHRS; CDR2 reads YFSETQ. The CDR3 DNA sequence: TGCGCCAGCAGGGCCGGGACAGGGGGAAACTATGGCTACACCTTC. Translating it yields CASRAGTGGNYGYTF.

The CDR3 region is CASSPAGGLEKLFF. The CDR3 nucleotides are TGCGCCAGCTCGCCGGCAGGGGGTTTGGAAAAACTGTTTTTT. V is TRBV5-1 and J is TRBJ1-4; 7 bases match TRBD1. The CDR3 has 14 amino acids. Germline V gene data show CDR1 as SGHRS and CDR2 as YFSETQ. Trimming at V came to 7 bases and at J to 8 bases, leaving 11 bases not matched to a gene.

The DNA for the CDR3 is TGCGCCAGCAGTGAATCAGGGGGCGCGCGGGCTTTCTTT. This encodes CASSESGGARAFF. The V and J genes are TRBV5-1 and TRBJ1-1, with 8 bases fitting TRBD1. Per the germline V gene, CDR1 is SGHRS and CDR2 is YFSETQ. This CDR3 is built from 13 residues. With V trimmed by 5 bases and J by 11 bases, 11 bases remained unmatched.

The chain uses TRBV7-9 and TRBJ1-4, with D uncertain. Germline CDR1 SEHNR, CDR2 FQNEAQ (reference sequence). The V end lost 2 bases, the J end lost 5 bases, and 0 bases lay between the germline ends. The length of the CDR3 is 11 residues. The CDR3 DNA follows: TGTGCCAGCAGCTTAAATGAAAAACTGTTTTTT. This sequence encodes CASSLNEKLFF.

The count of this clone is one. The chain couples TRBV11-2 to TRBJ1-1, with D maybe TRBD1 (6 bases). V was trimmed by 1 base and J by 4 bases, leaving 19 bases between them. Per the germline V gene, CDR1 is SGHAT and CDR2 is FQNNGV. The CDR3 has 17 amino acids. CDR3 DNA sequence: TGTGCCAGCAGCTTAGTCACCCCGGCATGGGGGGCCACTGAAGCTTTCTTT. Protein sequence: CASSLVTPAWGATEAFF.

This clone came up a few times. The chain has TRBV27 and TRBJ1-1; unclear D gene. CDR1 is MNHEY and CDR2 is SMNVEV in the germline V gene (reference sequence). This CDR3 is 14 amino acids long. V dropped 0 bases and J dropped 0 bases, with 5 bases sitting between them. CDR3: CASSLSRVNTEAFF. For the CDR3, the DNA is TGTGCCAGCAGTTTATCGAGGGTGAACACTGAAGCTTTCTTT.

V and J are TRBV6-5 and TRBJ1-2, with no clear D. The V gene's germline CDR1 is MNHEY and CDR2 SVGAGI. CDR3 size: 14 residues. Trimming pared 5 bases from V and 3 bases from J, leaving 13 bases between. This CDR3 is CASSVAGGYYGYTF. Here the CDR3 DNA reads TGTGCCAGCAGTGTAGCGGGTGGATACTATGGCTACACCTTC.

The J gene is TRBJ1-1, the V gene TRBV7-2, with TRBD1 identical over 10 bases. Unmatched junction bases numbered 8, after V lost 5 bases and J lost 11 bases. Germline assignment: CDR1 SGHTA and CDR2 FQGNSA. The CDR3 covers 13 residues. The CDR3 protein is CASSMRTGGLAFF. The DNA for the CDR3 is TGTGCCAGCAGCATGCGGACAGGGGGGTTGGCTTTCTTT.

J is TRBJ2-2 and V is TRBV7-8; D is perhaps TRBD1 (6 bases). CDR1 and CDR2 (germline): SGHVS, FQNEAQ. The CDR3 totals 16 residues. The ends were cut back, 4 bases at V and 3 bases at J, with 15 bases in the middle. Here the CDR3 reads CASSSNREGDTGELFF. As DNA, the CDR3 is TGTGCCAGCAGCTCCAACAGGGAAGGGGACACCGGGGAGCTGTTTTTT.

J is TRBJ2-3 and V is TRBV19; 11 nucleotides align to TRBD2. The V segment lost 6 bases and the J segment 2 bases; nucleotides outside the gene matches: 7. The CDR3 extends over 16 amino acids. From germline, CDR1 is LNHDA and CDR2 SQIVND (reference sequence). The CDR3 is CASSPGLAALTDTQYF. The CDR3 DNA reads as TGTGCCAGTAGCCCGGGACTAGCGGCTCTCACAGATACGCAGTATTTT.

This CDR3 reads CASSPLGENNPYEQYF. CDR3 coding DNA: TGTGCCAGCTCACCACTAGGGGAAAACAACCCCTACGAGCAGTACTTC. This sequence joins TRBV18 and TRBJ2-7; possibly TRBD1 for D (5 bases). V was trimmed by 1 base and J by 2 bases, leaving 15 bases between them. Germline V gene sequence: CDR1 KGHSH, CDR2 LQKENI. This CDR3 region has 16 residues.

This clone showed up just a few times. The rearrangement links TRBV13 to TRBJ1-5; no clear D. CDR3 size: 14 residues. The germline gives CDR1 PRHDT, CDR2 FYEKMQ (reference sequence). Trimming took off 6 bases at V and 1 base at J, with 10 bases between the two ends. For the CDR3, the DNA is TGTGCCAGCAGTGAGGGCCGGAGCAATCAGCCCCAGCATTTT. It codes for CASSEGRSNQPQHF.

The chain employs TRBV6-5 and TRBJ2-1; TRBD2 matches at 8 bases. Germline CDR1 is MNHEY and CDR2 is SVGAGI. This CDR3 is built from 15 residues. V shed 8 bases, J shed 4 bases, and the junction held 10 bases outside the gene matches. Written as DNA, the CDR3 is TGTGCCAGCGGGCCTACTAGCGGCAGATACAATGAGCAGTTCTTC. This codes for CASGPTSGRYNEQFF.

The V gene is TRBV27, the J gene TRBJ2-3, with a possible D match to TRBD1 (6 bases). This CDR3 has 15 residues. Looked up from germline, CDR1 is MNHEY and CDR2 is SMNVEV (reference sequence). The germline V and J ends were trimmed by 6 bases and 4 bases, with 17 bases remaining between them. The CDR3 bases are TGTGCCAGCAGCCACACACCGGGACACTCAGATACGCAGTATTTT. Translated, it gives CASSHTPGHSDTQYF.

The chain is built from TRBV18 and TRBJ1-6; 7 bases align to TRBD1. The CDR3 contains 15 residues. Germline CDR1 reads KGHSH; CDR2 reads LQKENI. V shed 8 bases, J shed 10 bases, and the junction held 14 bases outside the gene matches. The CDR3 reads CASAEIGQGDSPLHF. Written as DNA, the CDR3 is TGTGCCAGCGCTGAGATCGGGCAGGGGGACTCACCCCTCCACTTT. Full variable domain (missing parts from reference TRBV18 and TRBJ1-6): NAGVMQNPRHLVRRRGQEARLRCSPMKGHSHVYWYRQLPEEGLKFMVYLQKENIIDESGMPKERFSAEFPKEGPSILRIQQVVRGDSAAYFCASAEIGQGDSPLHFGNGTRLTVT.

V and J are TRBV5-1 and TRBJ2-2; 9 nucleotides align to TRBD1. Germline-derived CDR1 and CDR2 are SGHRS and YFSETQ. CDR3 length: 13 amino acids. V dropped 7 bases and J dropped 6; count of bases not matched to a gene: 4. CDR3 DNA: TGCGCCAGCCAGACAGGGGGACCCGGGGAGCTGTTTTTT. Translated, it gives CASQTGGPGELFF.

This clone was picked up a small number of times. The gene calls are TRBV5-1 and TRBJ1-1, with D possibly TRBD1 on 5 matching bases. This CDR3 comprises 14 residues. The germline CDR1 and CDR2 sequences are SGHRS and YFSETQ. Trimming stripped 2 bases from V and 0 bases from J, with 8 bases between. DNA of the CDR3: TGCGCCAGCAGCTTCGGGGGTGTGAACACTGAAGCTTTCTTT. Amino acids: CASSFGGVNTEAFF.

This chain joins TRBV5-1 and TRBJ2-7; weak D call: TRBD1 (5 bases). Trimming stripped 1 base from V and 1 base from J, with 12 bases between. CDR1 and CDR2 (germline): SGHRS, YFSETQ. The CDR3 has 15 amino acids. The CDR3 bases are TGCGCCAGCAGCTTGACAGGTGGGATATCCTACGAGCAGTACTTC. Its protein product is CASSLTGGISYEQYF.

About this clone: Other DNA sequences in this sample translate to the same CDR3. The CDR3 DNA sequence: TGTGCCAGCAGCGTAGTTGCAGCTAGCACAGATACGCAGTATTTT. It codes for CASSVVAASTDTQYF. This chain links TRBV9 with TRBJ2-3, with D unclear. The CDR3 spans 15 residues. V lost 0 bases to trimming and J lost 0 bases, with 8 bases between them. CDR1 and CDR2 (germline): SGDLS, YYNGEE.